This T cell receptor (beta chain) emerged from a study of identical twins. Overall study results and limits: Sequences that were out-of-frame, alpha and twin-shared displayed an excess of low generation probability. A cross-sectional statistical analysis, not follow-up of the same donors, supported the conclusions. Insertion counts were lower in abundant cord blood beta clonotypes, a trend that memory repertoires did not show.

Germline V gene lookup returns CDR1 DFQATT and CDR2 SNEGSKA (reference sequence). The CDR3 loop spans 17 amino acids. The junction had 16 bases not matched to a gene; V was cut back by 6 bases and J by 4 bases. TCRdb re-called the 5' RACE reads with MiXCR, one entry per CDR3 protein. The table has around 530,000 distinct CDR3 sequences, nearly 15% seen once. About this clonotype itself: The antigen is undetermined.

Every sampled donor was Caucasian and healthy. This same sample was also part of a study on yellow fever vaccine responses in identical twins.

This chain links TRBV20-1 with TRBJ2-3; the match to TRBD2 covers 10 bases. Sequencing was performed on CD4+ T cells sorted from blood. This clonotype was sampled from a woman aged 18-29 years in good health. This chain's CDR3 is CSASRSGSGRRADTQYF. As DNA, the CDR3 is TGCAGTGCCTCCAGGAGCGGTAGCGGGAGGCGTGCAGATACGCAGTATTTT.